The 14 T cell receptor beta chains presented below share a single source sample, sequenced in a study of T cell clones after liver transplantation. Profiled with immunoSEQ multiplex PCR; TCRdb holds only in-frame clones, not every one. The sample records fewer than 20,000 clones, roughly nine tenths being singletons. Sequencing was performed on CD8+ T cells from blood, taken around 45 months after liver transplant. These receptors originate from a human patient who received a liver transplant. Some T cells may be provided by the graft donor.

The chain couples TRBV10-2 to TRBJ2-7, with D tentatively TRBD2 (5 bases). Germline V gene sequence: CDR1 WSHSY, CDR2 SAAADI. The CDR3 length is 13 residues. Trimming pared 5 bases from V and 2 bases from J, leaving 10 bases between. In DNA, the CDR3 is TGCGCCAGCAGTCCGGGAAGCACCTACGAGCAGTACTTC. Protein product: CASSPGSTYEQYF.

The chain recombines TRBV10-3 with TRBJ1-2, with D possibly TRBD1 on 6 matching bases. CDR1 and CDR2 (germline): ENHRY, SYGVKD. The CDR3 runs 14 residues. V dropped 3 bases and J dropped 5 bases, with 13 bases sitting between them. The CDR3 region is CAISEGGTAYGYTF. The CDR3, as DNA: TGTGCCATCAGTGAAGGGGGTACCGCGTATGGCTACACCTTC.

The chain recombines TRBV27 with TRBJ2-7, with TRBD2 as a possible D gene (6 bases). This CDR3 is built from 15 residues. In germline, CDR1 is MNHEY, CDR2 SMNVEV (reference sequence). The V and J ends lost 2 bases and 0 bases respectively, with 11 bases between them. CDR3 DNA: TGTGCCAGCAGTTTAGGAGGGGCTCTCTCCTACGAGCAGTACTTC. Translation gives CASSLGGALSYEQYF.

The sample holds one count of this clone. The chain links TRBV11-2 to TRBJ2-1; D is ambiguous. From germline, CDR1 is SGHAT and CDR2 FQNNGV. Trimming took 1 base from V and 5 from J, leaving 3 bases between them. The length of the CDR3 is 12 residues. CDR3 in DNA: TGTGCCAGCAGCTTAGGAGACAATGAGCAGTTCTTC. It translates to CASSLGDNEQFF.

Here the CDR3 reads CASSLGATVRSYEQYF. The CDR3 DNA reads as TGTGCCAGCAGCTTGGGGGCCACAGTGCGATCCTACGAGCAGTACTTC. J is TRBJ2-7 and V is TRBV5-8, with D unclear. The CDR3 is 16 residues long. From germline, CDR1 is SGHTS and CDR2 YDEGEE. Trimming took off 0 bases at V and 1 base at J, with 14 bases between the two ends.

The chain couples TRBV2 to TRBJ1-2; tentative D call: TRBD1 (5 bases). Trimming took off 10 bases at V and 2 bases at J, with 14 bases between the two ends. There are 13 residues in the CDR3. Germline CDR1 reads SNHLY; CDR2 reads FYNNEI. CDR3 bases: TGTGCCATCCGGGACGCTTTAAACTATGGCTACACCTTC. It specifies CAIRDALNYGYTF.

The chain joins TRBV9 to TRBJ2-3; TRBD2 agrees at 13 bases. CDR1 is SGDLS and CDR2 is YYNGEE in the germline V gene. V lost 1 base, J lost 6 bases, and 5 bases stayed unmatched. The CDR3 contains 16 residues. The CDR3 loop reads CASSVTSGRDTDTQYF. Here the CDR3 DNA reads TGTGCCAGCAGCGTAACTAGCGGGAGGGACACTGATACGCAGTATTTT. Looking up the rest from reference TRBV9 and TRBJ2-3 gives the full variable domain: DSGVTQTPKHLITATGQRVTLRCSPRSGDLSVYWYQQSLDQGLQFLIQYYNGEERAKGNILERFSAQQFPDLHSELNLSSLELGDSALYFCASSVTSGRDTDTQYFGPGTRLTVL.

This rearrangement joins TRBV27 to TRBJ2-7, with D possibly matching TRBD1 (5 bases). CDR1 and CDR2 from the germline V gene are MNHEY and SMNVEV (reference sequence). This CDR3 contains 12 residues. The V end lost 7 bases, the J end lost 2 bases, and 9 bases lay between the germline ends. CDR3 in amino acids: CASIAGTYEQYF. The CDR3 region has the DNA TGTGCCAGCATCGCAGGGACCTACGAGCAGTACTTC.

This clone was recorded only once. The gene calls are TRBV19 and TRBJ2-2, with D possibly being TRBD2 (6 bases). Germline V gives CDR1 LNHDA, CDR2 SQIVND (reference sequence). This CDR3 region has 16 residues. Trimming removed 2 bases from V and 3 bases from J, with 13 bases in between. The CDR3 loop is CASSIIPGLDTGELFF. In nucleotides, the CDR3 is TGTGCCAGTAGTATAATTCCGGGACTGGACACCGGGGAGCTGTTTTTT. The full variable domain, in which reference TRBV19 and TRBJ2-2 provide the parts outside the CDR3, is DGGITQSPKYLFRKEGQNVTLSCEQNLNHDAMYWYRQDPGQGLRLIYYSQIVNDFQKGDIAEGYSVSREKKESFPLTVTSAQKNPTAFYLCASSIIPGLDTGELFFGEGSRLTVL.

The gene calls are TRBV5-1 and TRBJ2-1, with D perhaps matching TRBD1 (6 bases). Germline CDR1 reads SGHRS; CDR2 reads YFSETQ. V dropped 5 bases and J dropped 2 bases, with 17 bases sitting between them. The CDR3 extends over 16 amino acids. The CDR3 coding sequence is TGCGCCAGCAGTCCATGGACAGCGACCCCCTACAATGAGCAGTTCTTC. It specifies CASSPWTATPYNEQFF.

The rearrangement uses TRBV27 and TRBJ2-2, with D perhaps TRBD2 (5 bases). CDR3 length: 15 amino acids. From germline, CDR1 is MNHEY and CDR2 SMNVEV (reference sequence). V was clipped by 6 bases and J by 4 bases, with 15 bases between them. DNA for the CDR3: TGTGCCAGCAGCCGCTCGAGCGGAGTCACCGGGGAGCTGTTTTTT. Protein: CASSRSSGVTGELFF.

The chain is built from TRBV11-2 and TRBJ2-5; 10 nucleotides agree with TRBD2. Germline CDR1 is SGHAT and CDR2 is FQNNGV. J gave up 4 bases and V 2 bases, and 7 bases lay outside the gene matches. The CDR3 contains 16 residues. In nucleotides, the CDR3 is TGTGCCAGCAGCTTAACTAGCGGGGAAAAAGGAGAGACCCAGTACTTC. Translation: CASSLTSGEKGETQYF.

The chain has TRBV28 and TRBJ1-1, with a weak D call TRBD1 (5 bases). Trimming pared 6 bases from V and 4 bases from J, leaving 15 bases between. The V gene's germline CDR1 is MDHEN and CDR2 SYDVKM. CDR3 size: 14 residues. The CDR3 spells CASSLIYGGTEAFF. CDR3 DNA: TGTGCCAGCAGCCTCATCTACGGGGGCACTGAAGCTTTCTTT.

The V gene is TRBV9, the J gene TRBJ2-1, with TRBD2 as a possible D gene (6 bases). Per germline, CDR1 SGDLS and CDR2 YYNGEE. Trimming stripped 0 bases from V and 2 bases from J, with 9 bases between. CDR3 size: 15 residues. CDR3 sequence (DNA): TGTGCCAGCAGCGTAGCGGGAGCCCCCTACAATGAGCAGTTCTTC. Translating gives CASSVAGAPYNEQFF.